The 12 T cell receptor beta chains in this list originate from one sample, sequenced in a study of blood T cell repertoires in COVID-19. TCRdb keeps only in-frame clones here, not all; method: immunoSEQ multiplex PCR. The sample yields roughly 110,000 clones, around 85% seen once. Sequenced input: peripheral blood. These TCRs come from a human donor in a cohort sampled during active COVID-19.

V is TRBV6-5 and J is TRBJ1-4; D is perhaps TRBD1 (5 bases). Trimming removed 5 bases at V and 2 bases at J, with 9 bases between. Germline CDR1 MNHEY, CDR2 SVGAGI. The CDR3 extends over 14 amino acids. The CDR3 DNA reads as TGTGCCAGCAGTCTCCGACAGACTAATGAAAAACTGTTTTTT. It yields the protein CASSLRQTNEKLFF.

The chain carries TRBV10-2 and TRBJ2-3, with D maybe TRBD1 (5 bases). There are 13 residues in the CDR3. Germline V lookup: CDR1 WSHSY, CDR2 SAAADI. Deletions cut 3 bases from V and 10 bases from J, with 14 bases between. The CDR3 coding sequence is TGCGCCAGCAGTGAATCAGGGCACCGAGCGCAGTATTTT. It specifies CASSESGHRAQYF.

The chain links TRBV18 to TRBJ1-1; 8 nucleotides agree with TRBD1. CDR3 length: 15 residues. Trimming removed 6 bases from V and 1 base from J; junction bases left unmatched: 7. Per germline, CDR1 KGHSH and CDR2 LQKENI. Here the CDR3 reads CASSRAGGENTEAFF. DNA of the CDR3: TGTGCCAGCTCGCGCGCAGGGGGCGAGAACACTGAAGCTTTCTTT.

The genes are TRBV27 and TRBJ2-3; 8 bases match TRBD2. Germline assignment: CDR1 MNHEY and CDR2 SMNVEV (reference sequence). The CDR3 loop spans 16 amino acids. The V and J ends lost 6 bases and 0 bases, in that order; junction bases with no gene match: 8. In DNA, the CDR3 is TGTGCCAGCAGGAGGGGCGGGGGGCGTAGCACAGATACGCAGTATTTT. It encodes CASRRGGGRSTDTQYF.

V and J are TRBV10-3 and TRBJ2-2; D may be TRBD1 (6 bases). V dropped 8 bases and J dropped 7 bases, with 8 bases sitting between them. CDR3 length: 11 residues. Germline assignment: CDR1 ENHRY and CDR2 SYGVKD. The CDR3 DNA reads TGTGCCATCGCAGGGGACGGGGAGCTGTTTTTT. This gives the protein CAIAGDGELFF.

CDR3 sequence (DNA): TGTGCCAGCAGTTCGCTAGCGGGGGGAAAAGAGACCCAGTACTTC. Its protein is CASSSLAGGKETQYF. The chain employs TRBV27 and TRBJ2-5, with TRBD2 matching 11 bases. CDR3 length: 15 residues. V gave up 4 bases and J gave up 3 bases; unmatched junction bases: 4. Germline assignment: CDR1 MNHEY and CDR2 SMNVEV (reference sequence).

V and J are TRBV10-3 and TRBJ2-7; D is perhaps TRBD1 (5 bases). CDR3 size: 13 residues. CDR1 is ENHRY and CDR2 is SYGVKD in the germline V gene. Trimming took 4 bases from V and 3 from J, leaving 10 bases between them. CDR3 sequence: CAISGGTVYEQYF. As DNA, the CDR3 is TGTGCCATCAGTGGGGGCACAGTCTACGAGCAGTACTTC.

This chain joins TRBV9 and TRBJ1-3, with 8 bases aligning to TRBD1. Unmatched junction bases numbered 6, after V lost 0 bases and J lost 1 base. The CDR3 spans 17 residues. The germline gives CDR1 SGDLS, CDR2 YYNGEE. CDR3 in amino acids: CASSVALQGASGNTIYF. For the CDR3, the DNA is TGTGCCAGCAGCGTAGCCCTGCAGGGGGCTTCTGGAAACACCATATATTTT.

The rearrangement links TRBV5-1 to TRBJ2-3; 10 bases are shared with TRBD2. V shed 3 bases and J 1 base; nucleotides not matched to a gene: 5. CDR1 is SGHRS, CDR2 YFSETQ, per germline. This CDR3 is built from 16 residues. This CDR3 reads CASSSWTSGRTDTQYF. CDR3 DNA: TGCGCCAGCAGCTCTTGGACTAGCGGACGCACAGATACGCAGTATTTT.

This clone occurred once. The V gene is TRBV28, the J gene TRBJ2-5, with 8 nucleotides matching TRBD2. V lost 3 bases, J lost 4 bases, and 7 bases stayed unmatched. The germline V gene has CDR1 MDHEN and CDR2 SYDVKM. CDR3 size: 15 residues. Written as DNA, the CDR3 is TGTGCCAGCAGTTTGCCCAGCGGGGGAGCAGAGACCCAGTACTTC. Its protein is CASSLPSGGAETQYF.

In this sample, this clone turned up once. The chain is built from TRBV7-2 and TRBJ1-5; possibly TRBD1 for D (6 bases). Per the germline V gene, CDR1 is SGHTA and CDR2 is FQGNSA. This CDR3 has 13 amino acids. Trimming removed 5 bases from V and 7 bases from J, with 12 bases in between. The CDR3 sequence is CASSPQQGQPQHF. The CDR3 DNA is TGTGCCAGCAGCCCGCAACAGGGCCAGCCCCAGCATTTT.

The chain recombines TRBV28 with TRBJ1-1; 7 bases fit TRBD1. The ends lost 5 bases at V and 5 bases at J; junction bases unmatched: 8. Per germline, CDR1 MDHEN and CDR2 SYDVKM. The CDR3 runs 14 residues. This chain's CDR3 is CASSLNRGRTEAFF. The CDR3 bases are TGTGCCAGCAGTCTCAACAGGGGAAGGACTGAAGCTTTCTTT.